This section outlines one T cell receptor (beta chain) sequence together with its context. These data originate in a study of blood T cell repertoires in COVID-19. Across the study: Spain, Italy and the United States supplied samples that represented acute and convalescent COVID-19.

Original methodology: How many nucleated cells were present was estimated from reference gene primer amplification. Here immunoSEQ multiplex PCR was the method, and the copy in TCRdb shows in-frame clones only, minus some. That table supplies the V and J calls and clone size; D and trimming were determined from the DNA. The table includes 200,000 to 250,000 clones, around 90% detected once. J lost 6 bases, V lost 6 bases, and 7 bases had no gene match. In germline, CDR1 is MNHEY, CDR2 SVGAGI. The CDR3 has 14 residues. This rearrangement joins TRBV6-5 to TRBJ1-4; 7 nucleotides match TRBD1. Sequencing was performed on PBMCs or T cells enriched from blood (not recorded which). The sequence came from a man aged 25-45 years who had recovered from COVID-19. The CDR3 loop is CASRLDRFDEKLFF. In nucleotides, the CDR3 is TGTGCCAGCAGATTGGACAGGTTCGATGAAAAACTGTTTTTT.